The text below deals with one T cell receptor beta chain. The data are from a study of technical replicates of blood from a handful of donors. The data were produced by immunoSEQ multiplex PCR, yet TCRdb's version contains in-frame clones alone and is incomplete. Of 55,000 to 75,000 clones in the sample, around 93% were seen once. The CDR3 extends over 14 amino acids. The ends lost 3 bases at V and 0 bases at J; junction bases unmatched: 2. Per the germline V gene, CDR1 is KGHSH and CDR2 is LQKENI. Sequencing was performed on PBMCs. V usage is TRBV18 and J usage is TRBJ2-7, with 7 bases fitting TRBD2. The TCR was taken from a human donor in good health. Some clones in this sample may be carry-over from other donors' samples. The CDR3 coding sequence is TGTGCCAGCTCACCTGGGACTACCTCCTACGAGCAGTACTTC. Encoded protein: CASSPGTTSYEQYF.